Described below is a single T cell receptor beta chain sequence and its context. Through a sample-barcoded 5' primer and a J-beta primer mix, a second PCR was run for roughly 7 to 11 cycles. MiXCR, applied by TCRdb to the 5' RACE reads, yields one record per CDR3 protein. The data hold approximately 800,000 distinct CDR3 sequences, with less than 80% observed a single time. The data stem from a study of blood T cells in healthy people across ages. The clonotype was recovered from a man aged 25 to 45 in good health. Sequencing was carried out using blood.

This CDR3 reads CASSPVNTEAFF. The CDR3 region has the DNA TGTGCCAGCAGTCCCGTCAACACTGAAGCTTTCTTT. The chain has TRBV12-3 or TRBV12-4 and TRBJ1-1; D not certain. The CDR3 runs 12 residues. The V end was cut by 5 bases, the J end by 2 bases, with 6 bases between.